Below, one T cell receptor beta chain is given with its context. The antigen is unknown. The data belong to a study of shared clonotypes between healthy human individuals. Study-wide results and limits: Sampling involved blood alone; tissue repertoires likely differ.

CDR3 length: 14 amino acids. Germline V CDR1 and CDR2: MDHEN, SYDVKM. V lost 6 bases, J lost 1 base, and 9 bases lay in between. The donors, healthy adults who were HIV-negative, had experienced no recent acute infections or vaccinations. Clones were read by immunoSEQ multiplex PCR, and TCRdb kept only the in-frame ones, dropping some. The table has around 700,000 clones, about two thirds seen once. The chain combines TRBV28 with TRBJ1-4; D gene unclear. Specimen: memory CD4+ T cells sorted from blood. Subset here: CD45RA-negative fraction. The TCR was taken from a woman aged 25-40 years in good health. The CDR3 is CASRSRGTNEKLFF. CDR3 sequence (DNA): TGTGCCAGCAGGTCCCGTGGAACTAATGAAAAACTGTTTTTT.